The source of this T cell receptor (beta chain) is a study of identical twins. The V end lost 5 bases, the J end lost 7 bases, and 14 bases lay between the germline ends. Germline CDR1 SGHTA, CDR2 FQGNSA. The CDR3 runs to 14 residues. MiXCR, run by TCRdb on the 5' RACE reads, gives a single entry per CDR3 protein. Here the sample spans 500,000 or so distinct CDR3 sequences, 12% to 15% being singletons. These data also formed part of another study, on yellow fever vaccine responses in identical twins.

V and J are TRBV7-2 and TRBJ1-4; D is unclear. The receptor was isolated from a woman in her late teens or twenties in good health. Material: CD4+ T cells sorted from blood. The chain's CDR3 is CASSPRRNSEKLFF. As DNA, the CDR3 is TGTGCCAGCAGCCCCCGACGGAATAGTGAAAAACTGTTTTTT.